Sequencing of this T cell receptor (beta chain) was carried out in a study of blood T cell repertoires in COVID-19. Assay used: immunoSEQ multiplex PCR; TCRdb lists only in-frame clones, some missing. The table lists approximately 240,000 clones, around 89% of them singletons. The CDR3 runs to 15 residues. Germline V lookup: CDR1 MDHEN, CDR2 SYDVKM. V lost 1 base and J 0 bases, leaving 6 bases between the germline ends. This clone appeared a few times. The receptor was derived from a woman aged 18-29 years in a cohort exposed to, infected with or recovered from COVID-19 (not recorded which). V usage is TRBV28 and J usage is TRBJ1-4; D remains ambiguous. The sequencing input was PBMCs or T cells enriched from blood (not recorded which). CDR3 nucleotide sequence: TGTGCCAGCAGTTTATTGTCCGCAACTAATGAAAAACTGTTTTTT. Encoded protein: CASSLLSATNEKLFF. Complete variable domain (other parts from reference TRBV28 and TRBJ1-4): DVKVTQSSRYLVKRTGEKVFLECVQDMDHENMFWYRQDPGLGLRLIYFSYDVKMKEKGDIPEGYSVSREKKERFSLILESASTNQTSMYLCASSLLSATNEKLFFGSGTQLSVL.